A single sample is the source of the 32 T cell receptor beta chains below, sequenced in a study of radiotherapy plus CTLA-4 blockade in lung cancer. Profiled with immunoSEQ multiplex PCR; TCRdb holds only in-frame clones, not every one. The sample carries over 80,000 clones, around 87% recorded once. This sample comprised peripheral blood, obtained from a patient treated with radiotherapy plus ipilimumab. The receptors come from a human donor with non-small cell lung cancer that progressed on radiotherapy plus ipilimumab.

The V call is TRBV4-1, the J call TRBJ1-6; TRBD1 might be the D (5 bases). Trimming removed 1 base at V and 11 bases at J, with 18 bases between. This CDR3 region has 16 residues. Looked up from germline, CDR1 is MGHRA and CDR2 is YSYEKL. CDR3 in DNA: TGCGCCAGCAGCCAAGGGGCACAGGCCCCATCGACACCCCTCCACTTT. This sequence encodes CASSQGAQAPSTPLHF.

This chain joins TRBV30 and TRBJ2-2; D uncertain. The CDR3 loop spans 11 amino acids. Germline CDR1 reads GTSNPN; CDR2 reads SVGIG (reference sequence). V lost 5 bases and J 6 bases, leaving 7 bases between the germline ends. Here the CDR3 DNA reads TGTGCCTGGTGGATCCCCGGGGAGCTGTTTTTT. Translating it yields CAWWIPGELFF.

V gene TRBV19 combines with J gene TRBJ1-2; 8 bases agree with TRBD1. Trimming took 6 bases from V and 2 from J; bases not matched to a gene: 8. Germline V lookup: CDR1 LNHDA, CDR2 SQIVND (reference sequence). The CDR3 is 15 amino acids. The CDR3 sequence: CASRDDRGLNYGYTF. DNA for the CDR3: TGTGCCAGTAGAGACGACAGGGGACTCAACTATGGCTACACCTTC.

This clone was found once. The chain carries TRBV7-8 and TRBJ1-1; D not certain. The germline V and J ends were trimmed by 3 bases and 5 bases, with 7 bases remaining between them. Looked up from germline, CDR1 is SGHVS and CDR2 is FQNEAQ. The CDR3 is made up of 12 amino acids. In DNA, the CDR3 is TGTGCCAGCAGCTTCGCGAAGACTGAAGCTTTCTTT. The encoded protein is CASSFAKTEAFF.

The V gene is TRBV18, the J gene TRBJ2-7; 10 nucleotides line up with TRBD2. Losses at the gene ends were 3 bases for V and 2 bases for J; bases not matched to a gene: 7. This CDR3 has 16 amino acids. CDR1 and CDR2 from the germline V gene are KGHSH and LQKENI. The DNA for the CDR3 is TGTGCCAGCTCACCTGGACTAGCGGAAGGGCCCTACGAGCAGTACTTC. Its protein is CASSPGLAEGPYEQYF.

The chain employs TRBV6-1 and TRBJ1-2; 7 bases map to TRBD1. The CDR3 has 14 amino acids. The trim removed 6 bases at V and 0 bases at J, leaving 4 bases unmatched. Germline V CDR1 and CDR2: MNHNS, SASEGT. In DNA, the CDR3 is TGTGCCAGCAGCCGACAGGGATCTAACTATGGCTACACCTTC. This gives the protein CASSRQGSNYGYTF.

CDR3 loop: CASSLGAGADTEAFF. CDR3 coding DNA: TGTGCCAGCAGCTTAGGGGCCGGTGCTGACACTGAAGCTTTCTTT. The chain links TRBV7-8 to TRBJ1-1, with D uncertain. Germline CDR1 reads SGHVS; CDR2 reads FQNEAQ. V lost 1 base and J lost 3, with 12 bases in between. The CDR3 sequence is 15 residues long.

This chain uses TRBV6-5 with TRBJ1-2; D is perhaps TRBD1 (6 bases). The CDR3 extends over 14 amino acids. Germline V gene data show CDR1 as MNHEY and CDR2 as SVGAGI. The ends were cut back, 2 bases at V and 8 bases at J, with 15 bases in the middle. CDR3 loop: CASSYRGGLEGYTF. The CDR3 DNA reads as TGTGCCAGCAGTTACCGTGGGGGCTTGGAGGGCTACACCTTC.

This clone occurred once. CDR3 loop: CASSGGLSYEQYF. CDR3 nucleotides: TGCGCCAGCAGCGGGGGACTCTCCTACGAGCAGTACTTC. The gene calls are TRBV5-1 and TRBJ2-7; perhaps TRBD2 as D (6 bases). V gave up 4 bases and J gave up 0 bases, with 8 bases separating them. Germline assignment: CDR1 SGHRS and CDR2 YFSETQ. The CDR3 is made up of 13 amino acids.

The gene calls are TRBV25-1 and TRBJ2-2; TRBD1 is a possible D gene (6 bases). This CDR3 has 15 residues. Germline-derived CDR1 and CDR2 are MGHDK and SYGVNS. Trimming left V 2 bases short and J 4 bases short, with 11 bases between. The CDR3 coding sequence is TGTGCCAGCAGTGAACCCGGGACATTCACCGGGGAGCTGTTTTTT. It encodes CASSEPGTFTGELFF.

V is TRBV6-6 and J is TRBJ2-5; D is ambiguous. V dropped 0 bases and J dropped 5 bases, with 4 bases sitting between them. Per germline, CDR1 MNHNY and CDR2 SVGAGI (reference sequence). This CDR3 contains 12 residues. The CDR3 DNA reads TGTGCCAGCAGTTACTCGCTGGAGACCCAGTACTTC. It yields the protein CASSYSLETQYF.

Points on this clone: The junction departs from germline at one end; a sequencing error may be responsible. The same CDR3 can be traced to other DNA sequences in this sample. V usage is TRBV7-7 and J usage is TRBJ2-3; D may be TRBD2 (5 bases). Germline CDR1 SSHAT, CDR2 FNYEAQ (reference sequence). The CDR3 spans 13 residues. This CDR3 reads CASSFQAGDTQYF. CDR3 sequence (DNA): TGTGCTAGCAGTTTCCAGGCGGGAGATACGCAGTATTTT.

The chain combines TRBV5-1 with TRBJ2-3; no definite D call. Germline V lookup: CDR1 SGHRS, CDR2 YFSETQ. This CDR3 spans 14 amino acids. The ends were cut back, 4 bases at V and 2 bases at J, with 11 bases in the middle. CDR3 sequence: CASSQHESTDTQYF. The CDR3 coding sequence is TGCGCCAGCAGCCAGCACGAGTCCACAGATACGCAGTATTTT. Using reference TRBV5-1 and TRBJ2-3 for the parts outside the CDR3, the full variable domain is KAGVTQTPRYLIKTRGQQVTLSCSPISGHRSVSWYQQTPGQGLQFLFEYFSETQRNKGNFPGRFSGRQFSNSRSEMNVSTLELGDSALYLCASSQHESTDTQYFGPGTRLTVL.

This clone came up once. This chain links TRBV6-1 with TRBJ2-1; 7 positions agree with TRBD2. V lost 6 bases to trimming and J lost 2 bases; unmatched junction nucleotides: 7. This CDR3 region has 15 residues. Germline-derived CDR1 and CDR2 are MNHNS and SASEGT. The CDR3 sequence is CASRESSGPYNEQFF. CDR3 in DNA: TGTGCCAGCAGGGAGTCTAGCGGCCCCTACAATGAGCAGTTCTTC.

The J gene is TRBJ2-4, the V gene TRBV28; TRBD2 aligns across 11 bases. With 5 bases clipped from V and 5 bases from J, the junction kept 8 bases outside the gene matches. Germline V CDR1 and CDR2: MDHEN, SYDVKM. The CDR3 is made up of 16 amino acids. CDR3 loop: CASSTRGLAEENIQYF. In DNA form, the CDR3 reads TGTGCCAGCAGTACTCGGGGACTAGCGGAGGAAAACATTCAGTACTTC. Based on the CDR3 plus reference TRBV28 and TRBJ2-4, the full variable domain is DVKVTQSSRYLVKRTGEKVFLECVQDMDHENMFWYRQDPGLGLRLIYFSYDVKMKEKGDIPEGYSVSREKKERFSLILESASTNQTSMYLCASSTRGLAEENIQYFGAGTRLSVL.

The rearrangement links TRBV7-2 to TRBJ1-2; 8 nucleotides align to TRBD1. This CDR3 has 14 amino acids. V lost 7 bases to trimming and J lost 5 bases; unmatched junction nucleotides: 9. Germline values: CDR1 SGHTA, CDR2 FQGNSA. The DNA of the CDR3 is TGTGCCAGCACCCCACGGCAGGGGGCTTATGGCTACACCTTC. This encodes CASTPRQGAYGYTF.

This clone has only a few counts. V usage is TRBV7-2 and J usage is TRBJ2-7; perhaps TRBD2 as D (6 bases). CDR1 and CDR2 (germline): SGHTA, FQGNSA. V lost 3 bases to trimming and J lost 0 bases, with 9 bases between them. There are 14 residues in the CDR3. The CDR3 bases are TGTGCCAGCAGCTTTGGGGGGAGCTCCTACGAGCAGTACTTC. It translates to CASSFGGSSYEQYF.

The chain links TRBV5-1 to TRBJ2-1, with 9 bases fitting TRBD1. In germline, CDR1 is SGHRS, CDR2 YFSETQ. V was pared by 4 bases and J by 4 bases, with 6 bases of the junction left unmatched. The CDR3 spans 15 residues. Here the CDR3 reads CASSTGTGIYNEQFF. The CDR3, as DNA: TGCGCCAGCAGCACGGGGACAGGGATATACAATGAGCAGTTCTTC. Using reference TRBV5-1 and TRBJ2-1 for the parts outside the CDR3, the full variable domain is KAGVTQTPRYLIKTRGQQVTLSCSPISGHRSVSWYQQTPGQGLQFLFEYFSETQRNKGNFPGRFSGRQFSNSRSEMNVSTLELGDSALYLCASSTGTGIYNEQFFGPGTRLTVL.

The rearrangement uses TRBV6-6 and TRBJ1-5; D gene uncertain. V lost 6 bases, J lost 0 bases, and 9 bases lay in between. This CDR3 has 14 residues. CDR1 and CDR2 from the germline V gene are MNHNY and SVGAGI (reference sequence). The CDR3 DNA reads TGTGCCAGCAGCCCTGGTGATAGCAATCAGCCCCAGCATTTT. This translates into CASSPGDSNQPQHF.

As DNA, the CDR3 is TGTGCCTGGAGCCCCACAGGGCGGCAGCCCCAGCATTTT. This sequence encodes CAWSPTGRQPQHF. The chain joins TRBV30 to TRBJ1-5; tentative D call: TRBD1 (6 bases). Deletions cut 3 bases from V and 7 bases from J, with 13 bases between. The CDR3 covers 13 residues. Germline CDR1 GTSNPN, CDR2 SVGIG (reference sequence).

The chain carries TRBV29-1 and TRBJ2-5; D unresolved. The J call is uncertain, as TRBJ2-7 better fits the DNA end. Germline assignment: CDR1 SQVTM and CDR2 ANQGSEA. The CDR3 runs to 12 residues. Here the CDR3 reads CSVAGPAYEQYF. CDR3 nucleotide sequence: TGCAGCGTTGCAGGTCCCGCCTACGAGCAGTACTTC.

A note on this clone: The junction and the germline gene differ at one end; a read error may be behind it. The V gene is TRBV11-2, the J gene TRBJ2-7, with D unresolved. From germline, CDR1 is SGHAT and CDR2 FQNNGV. This CDR3 has 8 amino acids. The CDR3 reads CASSLGDF. The CDR3 coding sequence is TGTGCCAGCAGCTTAGGGGACTTC.

The CDR3 is CASRDSRNEQYF. The CDR3 bases are TGTGCCAGCAGAGACAGCCGGAACGAGCAGTACTTC. V is TRBV6-6 and J is TRBJ2-7, with D possibly matching TRBD1 (5 bases). This CDR3 region has 12 residues. The ends were cut back, 6 bases at V and 5 bases at J, with 11 bases in the middle. The germline V gene encodes CDR1 MNHNY and CDR2 SVGAGI (reference sequence).

The chain couples TRBV11-3 to TRBJ1-3; a possible D gene is TRBD1 (5 bases). Between the trimmed V and J ends, which lost 0 bases and 3 bases, there was a span of 15 bases. Germline-derived CDR1 and CDR2 are SGHNT and YENEEA. CDR3 length equals 17 residues. The CDR3 region is CASSLDHGAFFGNTIYF. CDR3 nucleotide sequence: TGTGCCAGCAGCTTAGATCATGGGGCTTTTTTTGGAAACACCATATATTTT.

This chain joins TRBV19 and TRBJ1-1; 7 bases agree with TRBD1. Germline loops: CDR1 LNHDA, CDR2 SQIVND (reference sequence). V was pared by 4 bases and J by 2 bases, with 7 bases of the junction left unmatched. This CDR3 contains 15 residues. This CDR3 is CASSSFRDRNTEAFF. As DNA, the CDR3 is TGTGCCAGTAGTAGCTTCCGGGACAGAAACACTGAAGCTTTCTTT.

The chain is built from TRBV25-1 and TRBJ1-1; no definite D call. Germline CDR1 MGHDK, CDR2 SYGVNS. The CDR3 has 13 residues. With 1 base removed from V and 1 base from J, the gap between germline ends came to 4 bases. The CDR3 protein is CASSELGNTEAFF. The CDR3 DNA is TGTGCCAGCAGTGAATTGGGGAACACTGAAGCTTTCTTT.

J is TRBJ2-3 and V is TRBV27; 10 bases align to TRBD1. J gave up 2 bases and V 2 bases, and 10 bases lay outside the gene matches. Per germline, CDR1 MNHEY and CDR2 SMNVEV (reference sequence). CDR3 length: 18 residues. The CDR3 is CASSLNPPGTGVTDTQYF. The CDR3 nucleotides read TGTGCCAGCAGTTTAAACCCCCCCGGGACAGGGGTCACAGATACGCAGTATTTT.

The gene calls are TRBV19 and TRBJ1-2, with TRBD1 matching over 8 bases. Germline CDR1 reads LNHDA; CDR2 reads SQIVND (reference sequence). CDR3 length: 16 residues. The trim removed 7 bases at V and 4 bases at J, leaving 14 bases unmatched. Here the CDR3 DNA reads TGTGCCAGTACCGCCCTGGACAGGGAGGGGGTCTATGGCTACACCTTC. Translation gives CASTALDREGVYGYTF.

This chain links TRBV29-1 with TRBJ1-2, with D unresolved. This CDR3 comprises 13 residues. V was pared by 6 bases and J by 1 base, with 12 bases between. From germline, CDR1 is SQVTM and CDR2 ANQGSEA. The CDR3 is CSVTDGLNYGYTF. CDR3 nucleotide sequence: TGCAGCGTGACGGACGGCCTTAACTATGGCTACACCTTC.

The chain is built from TRBV20-1 and TRBJ1-2, with a weak D call TRBD1 (5 bases). Germline-derived CDR1 and CDR2 are DFQATT and SNEGSKA (reference sequence). There are 11 residues in the CDR3. V was clipped by 8 bases and J by 4 bases, with 11 bases between them. CDR3 amino acids: CSTTDSYGYTF. The DNA for the CDR3 is TGCAGTACTACCGACAGCTATGGCTACACCTTC.

The V and J genes are TRBV2 and TRBJ1-6; D gene uncertain. V lost 6 bases, J lost 6 bases, and 15 bases lay in between. The CDR3 length is 15 residues. Germline V gives CDR1 SNHLY, CDR2 FYNNEI. The CDR3 nucleotides are TGTGCCAGCAGCTTGGTCCTTGGGGTTAATTCACCCCTCCACTTT. Encoded protein: CASSLVLGVNSPLHF. Full variable domain (missing parts from reference TRBV2 and TRBJ1-6): EPEVTQTPSHQVTQMGQEVILRCVPISNHLYFYWYRQILGQKVEFLVSFYNNEISEKSEIFDDQFSVERPDGSNFTLKIRSTKLEDSAMYFCASSLVLGVNSPLHFGNGTRLTVT.

V and J are TRBV18 and TRBJ1-2; the match to TRBD1 covers 7 bases. After removal of 5 bases from V and 9 bases from J, the junction contained 12 bases not matched to a gene. CDR3 length equals 14 residues. The V gene's germline CDR1 is KGHSH and CDR2 LQKENI. The CDR3 DNA reads TGTGCCAGCTCAACATACGGACAGGTGAACAGCTACACCTTC. It translates to CASSTYGQVNSYTF.